This T cell receptor (beta chain) stems from a study of T cell repertoires in cytomegalovirus infection. Overall study context: In public TCR beta signatures, there were indications of both CMV infection and matching HLA type.

In TCRdb, the reads were re-called with MiXCR into one record per CDR3 protein. The profile shows approximately 200,000 distinct CDR3 sequences, approximately 24% of them singletons. Per germline, CDR1 LNHDA and CDR2 SQIVND (reference sequence). CDR3 size: 14 residues. Between the trimmed V and J ends, which lost 4 bases and 5 bases, there was a span of 14 bases. Comment on this clonotype: Its antigen remains unidentified.

The study, taken as a whole, reports: CMV-specific TCR beta clonotypes restricted by HLA-C were the ones dominating the ex vivo response.

The sample taken for sequencing was CD8+ T cells from PBMCs. The genes are TRBV19 and TRBJ1-1; unclear D gene. This clonotype was sampled from a human donor in good health (CMV status not recorded). Some clones in this sample may be carry-over from other donors' samples. The CDR3 spells CASSTDGVWTEAFF. Here the CDR3 DNA reads TGTGCCAGTAGTACCGACGGTGTGTGGACTGAAGCTTTCTTT. Complete variable domain (other parts from reference TRBV19 and TRBJ1-1): DGGITQSPKYLFRKEGQNVTLSCEQNLNHDAMYWYRQDPGQGLRLIYYSQIVNDFQKGDIAEGYSVSREKKESFPLTVTSAQKNPTAFYLCASSTDGVWTEAFFGQGTRLTVV.